This T cell receptor (beta chain) was identified during a study of cytomegalovirus exposure and HLA in healthy donors. For the study at large: Caucasian-associated ancestry cluster membership applied to approximately 84% of approximately 420 genotyped donors.

The CDR3 extends over 13 amino acids. V was cut by 0 bases and J by 0 bases, with 3 bases left in between. Germline V gene data show CDR1 as SGDLS and CDR2 as YYNGEE. PCR used 60 Vbeta primers and 13 Jbeta primers. TCRdb keeps only in-frame clones here, not all; method: immunoSEQ multiplex PCR. In the table there are 150,000 to 200,000 clones, over 80% of which are singletons. Study findings and constraints: Association with HLA alleles at 0.05 false discovery rate was found for 16,951 TCR beta sequences in a later analysis. Earlier findings revealed that most TCR beta V segments proved productive either about 90% or about 30% of the time.

In the case of this clone: Its antigen is currently unknown.

The TCR was taken from a middle-aged man in good health and CMV-seropositive. This chain uses TRBV9 with TRBJ1-1; D is unclear. The source material was PBMCs. This CDR3 reads CASSVAMNTEAFF. The DNA for the CDR3 is TGTGCCAGCAGCGTAGCCATGAACACTGAAGCTTTCTTT. The complete variable domain, with remaining parts taken from reference TRBV9 and TRBJ1-1, reads DSGVTQTPKHLITATGQRVTLRCSPRSGDLSVYWYQQSLDQGLQFLIQYYNGEERAKGNILERFSAQQFPDLHSELNLSSLELGDSALYFCASSVAMNTEAFFGQGTRLTVV.